This note documents a single T cell receptor (beta chain) sequence. Antigen specificity is unknown. The record originates from a study of cytomegalovirus exposure and HLA in healthy donors. The trim removed 5 bases at V and 5 bases at J, leaving 5 bases unmatched. CDR3 length: 13 residues. Germline V gives CDR1 SGHNT, CDR2 YENEEA. Study observations and caveats: Cytomegalovirus status was reportedly diagnosed by the classifier with high sensitivity and specificity. Later analysis identified about 17,000 TCR beta sequences associated with HLA alleles, using a false discovery rate threshold of 0.05. Later analysis showed TCR association rates varying by HLA locus, highest for DRB1 and lowest for HLA-C.

In the PCR, 60 Vbeta and 13 Jbeta primers were used. Measured with immunoSEQ multiplex PCR; TCRdb has only the in-frame clones, and not every one. The sample contains over 150,000 clones, 70% to 85% of which appear only once. Sequencing was performed on PBMCs. This clonotype was sampled from a woman aged 30 to 39 in good health and CMV-seropositive. The J gene is TRBJ2-7, the V gene TRBV11-3, with 8 bases matching TRBD1. The CDR3 nucleotides are TGTGCCAGCAGCCCCAGACAGGGGAACGAGCAGTACTTC. This gives the protein CASSPRQGNEQYF.